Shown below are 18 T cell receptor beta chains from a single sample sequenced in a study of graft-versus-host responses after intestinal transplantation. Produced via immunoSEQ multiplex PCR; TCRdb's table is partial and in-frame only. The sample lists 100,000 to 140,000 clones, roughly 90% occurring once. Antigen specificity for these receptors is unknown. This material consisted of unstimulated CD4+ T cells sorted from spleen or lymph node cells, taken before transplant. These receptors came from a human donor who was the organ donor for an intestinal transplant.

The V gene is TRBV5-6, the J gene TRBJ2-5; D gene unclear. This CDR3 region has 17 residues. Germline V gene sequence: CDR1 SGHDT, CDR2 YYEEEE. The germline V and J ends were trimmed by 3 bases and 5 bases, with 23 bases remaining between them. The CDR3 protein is CASSYTPFSGSSETQYF. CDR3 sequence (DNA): TGTGCCAGCAGCTATACACCATTCAGTGGTTCTTCTGAGACCCAGTACTTC.

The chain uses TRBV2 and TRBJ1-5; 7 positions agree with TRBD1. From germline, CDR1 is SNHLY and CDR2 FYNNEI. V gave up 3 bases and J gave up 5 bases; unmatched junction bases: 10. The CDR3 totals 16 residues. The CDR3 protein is CASSDGLGGFDQPQHF. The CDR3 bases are TGTGCCAGCAGTGACGGATTAGGGGGCTTTGATCAGCCCCAGCATTTT.

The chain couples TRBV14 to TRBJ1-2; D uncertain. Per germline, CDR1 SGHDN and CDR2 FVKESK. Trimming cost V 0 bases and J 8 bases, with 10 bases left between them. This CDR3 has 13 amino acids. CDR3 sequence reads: CASSQEYTFGYTF. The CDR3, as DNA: TGTGCCAGCAGCCAAGAATACACTTTCGGCTACACCTTC.

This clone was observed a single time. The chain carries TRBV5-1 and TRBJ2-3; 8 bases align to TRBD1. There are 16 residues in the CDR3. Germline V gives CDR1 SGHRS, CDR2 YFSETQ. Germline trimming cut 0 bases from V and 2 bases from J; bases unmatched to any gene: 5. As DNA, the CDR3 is TGCGCCAGCAGCTTGGACGGGACAGGATACACAGATACGCAGTATTTT. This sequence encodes CASSLDGTGYTDTQYF.

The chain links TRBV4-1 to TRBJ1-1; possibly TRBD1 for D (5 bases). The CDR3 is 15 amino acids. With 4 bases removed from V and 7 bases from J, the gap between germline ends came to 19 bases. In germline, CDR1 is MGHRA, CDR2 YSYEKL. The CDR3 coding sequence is TGCGCCAGCAGCCCTTCAACGGGGGTCATGATTGAAGCTTTCTTT. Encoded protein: CASSPSTGVMIEAFF.

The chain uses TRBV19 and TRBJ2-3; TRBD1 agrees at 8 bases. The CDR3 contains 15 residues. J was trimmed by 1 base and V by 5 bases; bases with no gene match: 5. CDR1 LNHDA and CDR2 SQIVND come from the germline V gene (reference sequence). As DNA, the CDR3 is TGTGCCAGTAGTCTATCGACAGGGGGCACAGATACGCAGTATTTT. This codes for CASSLSTGGTDTQYF.

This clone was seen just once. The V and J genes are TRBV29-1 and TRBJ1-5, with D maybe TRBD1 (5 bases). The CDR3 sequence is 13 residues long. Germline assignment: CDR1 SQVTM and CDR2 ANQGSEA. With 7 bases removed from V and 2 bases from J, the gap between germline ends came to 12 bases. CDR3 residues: CSALGPGNQPQHF. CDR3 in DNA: TGCAGCGCCCTGGGGCCCGGCAATCAGCCCCAGCATTTT.

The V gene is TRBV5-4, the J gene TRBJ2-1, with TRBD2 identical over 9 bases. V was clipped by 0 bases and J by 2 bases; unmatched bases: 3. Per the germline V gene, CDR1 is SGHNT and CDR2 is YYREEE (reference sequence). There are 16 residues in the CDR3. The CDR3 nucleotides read TGTGCCAGCAGCTTGGCGAGCGGGAGGACCTACAATGAGCAGTTCTTC. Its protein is CASSLASGRTYNEQFF.

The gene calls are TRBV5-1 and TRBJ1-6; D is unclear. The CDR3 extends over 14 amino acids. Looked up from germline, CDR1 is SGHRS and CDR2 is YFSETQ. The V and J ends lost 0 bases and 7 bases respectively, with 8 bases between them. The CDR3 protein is CASSLDRPNSPLHF. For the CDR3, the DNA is TGCGCCAGCAGCTTGGACAGACCAAATTCACCCCTCCACTTT.

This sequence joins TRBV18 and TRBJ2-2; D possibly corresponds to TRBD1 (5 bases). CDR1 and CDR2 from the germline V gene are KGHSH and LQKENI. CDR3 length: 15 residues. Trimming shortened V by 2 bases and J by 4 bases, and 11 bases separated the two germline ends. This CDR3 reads CASSPNSQGTGELFF. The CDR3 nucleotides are TGTGCCAGCTCACCAAACTCGCAGGGCACCGGGGAGCTGTTTTTT.

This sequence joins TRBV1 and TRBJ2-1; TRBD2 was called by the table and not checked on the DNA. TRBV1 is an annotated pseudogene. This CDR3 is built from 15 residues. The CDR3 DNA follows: TGCACCAGCAGCCTACGGACTAGCGGATACAATGAGCAGTTCTTC. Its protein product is CTSSLRTSGYNEQFF.

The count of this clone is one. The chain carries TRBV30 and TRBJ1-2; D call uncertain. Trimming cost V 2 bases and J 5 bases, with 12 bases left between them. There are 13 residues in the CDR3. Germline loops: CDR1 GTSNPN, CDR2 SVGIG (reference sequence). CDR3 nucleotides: TGTGCCTGGAGTTGGAGGGATGGGTATGGCTACACCTTC. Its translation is CAWSWRDGYGYTF.

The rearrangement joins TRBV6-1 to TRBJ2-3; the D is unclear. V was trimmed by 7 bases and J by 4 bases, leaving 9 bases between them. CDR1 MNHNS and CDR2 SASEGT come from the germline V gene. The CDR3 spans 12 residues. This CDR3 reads CASNGFPDTQYF. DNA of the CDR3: TGTGCCAGCAATGGGTTCCCAGATACGCAGTATTTT.

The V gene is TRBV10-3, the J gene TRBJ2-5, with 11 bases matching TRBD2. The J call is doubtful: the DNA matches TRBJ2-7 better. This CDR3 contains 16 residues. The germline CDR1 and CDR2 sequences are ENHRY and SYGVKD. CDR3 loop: CAISESSGRAKYEQYF. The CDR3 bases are TGTGCCATCAGTGAGAGTAGCGGGAGGGCAAAGTACGAGCAGTACTTC.

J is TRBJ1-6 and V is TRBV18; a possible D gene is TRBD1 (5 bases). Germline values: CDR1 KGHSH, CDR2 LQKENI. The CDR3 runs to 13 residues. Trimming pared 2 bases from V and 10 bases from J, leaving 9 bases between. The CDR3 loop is CASSPATESPLHF. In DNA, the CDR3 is TGTGCCAGCTCACCAGCGACAGAGTCACCCCTCCACTTT.

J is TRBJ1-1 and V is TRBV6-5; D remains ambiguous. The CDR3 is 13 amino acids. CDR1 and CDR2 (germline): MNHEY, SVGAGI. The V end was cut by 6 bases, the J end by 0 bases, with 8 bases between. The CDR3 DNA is TGTGCCAGCAGCCGAATAATGAACACTGAAGCTTTCTTT. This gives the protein CASSRIMNTEAFF.

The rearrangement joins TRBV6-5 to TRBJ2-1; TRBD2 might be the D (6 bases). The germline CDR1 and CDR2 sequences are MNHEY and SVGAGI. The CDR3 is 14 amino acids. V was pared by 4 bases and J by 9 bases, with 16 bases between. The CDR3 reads CASSSTSWRGEQFF. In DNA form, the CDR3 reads TGTGCCAGCAGTTCGACCAGTTGGAGGGGTGAGCAGTTCTTC.

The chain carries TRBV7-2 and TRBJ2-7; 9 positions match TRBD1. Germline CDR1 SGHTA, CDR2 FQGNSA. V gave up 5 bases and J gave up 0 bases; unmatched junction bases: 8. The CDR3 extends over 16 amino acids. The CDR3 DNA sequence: TGTGCCAGCAGCCTAGGGTCGGGACAGGGCTCCTACGAGCAGTACTTC. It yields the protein CASSLGSGQGSYEQYF. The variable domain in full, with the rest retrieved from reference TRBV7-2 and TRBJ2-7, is GAGVSQSPSNKVTEKGKDVELRCDPISGHTALYWYRQSLGQGLEFLIYFQGNSAPDKSGLPSDRFSAERTGGSVSTLTIQRTQQEDSAVYLCASSLGSGQGSYEQYFGPGTRLTVT.